This T cell receptor beta chain was sequenced during a study of T cell responses to AZD1222 COVID-19 vaccine. Study information: Pooled samples include second doses given at about 4 or 12 weeks.

The repertoire was sequenced with immunoSEQ multiplex PCR; TCRdb's copy has only in-frame clones and lacks some. Seen here are approximately 100,000 clones, more than 85% observed once, and the top ten hold approximately 5%. CDR3 length: 15 amino acids. Germline lookup yields CDR1 MRHNA and CDR2 SNTAGT. With 6 bases clipped from V and 7 bases from J, the junction kept 10 bases outside the gene matches. This sequence originates from an adult in good health. This specimen consisted of peripheral blood, obtained on day 0 of AZD1222 vaccination. This rearrangement joins TRBV6-4 to TRBJ2-1, with TRBD2 matching over 9 bases. CDR3 protein: CASSPIAGEYNEQFF. CDR3 nucleotide sequence: TGTGCCAGCAGCCCGATAGCGGGAGAATATAATGAGCAGTTCTTC.